Shown below are 31 T cell receptor beta chains from a single sample sequenced in a study of OX40 agonist ivuxolimab in advanced cancers. Libraries were constructed by the immunoSEQ multiplex PCR assay. TCRdb re-hosts the immuneACCESS table, in-frame sequences only. Its copies lack some clones; in the studies checked, an unresolved V gene accounts for under half of them, and the cause for the rest is not known. The sample contains around 90,000 clones, approximately 87% of them found a single time. The top ten clones comprise about 4% of the sample. The sequencing used CD4+ or CD8+ T cells sorted from blood, collected in a trial of the OX40 agonist ivuxolimab. Receptors originate from an adult with an advanced solid tumor such as melanoma, head and neck, liver or kidney cancer.

This clone was found many times. The chain links TRBV11-3 to TRBJ2-5; no clear D gene. Between the trimmed V and J ends, which lost 5 bases and 4 bases, there was a span of 11 bases. Germline values: CDR1 SGHNT, CDR2 YENEEA. The CDR3 has 13 amino acids. The CDR3 DNA reads TGTGCCAGCAGCCCAGGAATAGGAGAGACCCAGTACTTC. Protein product: CASSPGIGETQYF.

This sequence joins TRBV18 and TRBJ2-3; TRBD1 matches at 8 bases. The CDR3 spans 17 residues. V lost 4 bases, J lost 0 bases, and 9 bases stayed unmatched. CDR1 and CDR2 from the germline V gene are KGHSH and LQKENI. The CDR3 DNA is TGTGCCAGCTCACGAACCGGGACAGGTCCTAGCACAGATACGCAGTATTTT. Its translation: CASSRTGTGPSTDTQYF. The entire variable domain, with the rest obtained from reference TRBV18 and TRBJ2-3, is as follows: NAGVMQNPRHLVRRRGQEARLRCSPMKGHSHVYWYRQLPEEGLKFMVYLQKENIIDESGMPKERFSAEFPKEGPSILRIQQVVRGDSAAYFCASSRTGTGPSTDTQYFGPGTRLTVL.

The V gene is TRBV30, the J gene TRBJ1-6; D unclear. Germline V CDR1 and CDR2: GTSNPN, SVGIG (reference sequence). The CDR3 contains 13 residues. Trimming shortened V by 5 bases and J by 9 bases, and 14 bases separated the two germline ends. CDR3 sequence: CAWDRGSSSPLHF. The CDR3 DNA is TGTGCCTGGGACCGAGGGTCGAGTTCACCCCTCCACTTT.

CDR3 sequence: CASSPLGGVDFF. The CDR3 DNA follows: TGTGCCAGCAGCCCTCTGGGGGGGGTAGATTTCTTT. The chain carries TRBV7-2 and TRBJ1-1; the D gene is possibly TRBD1 (5 bases). The CDR3 extends over 12 amino acids. Per germline, CDR1 SGHTA and CDR2 FQGNSA. Trimming cost V 5 bases and J 13 bases, with 17 bases left between them. Full variable domain (rest looked up from reference TRBV7-2 and TRBJ1-1): GAGVSQSPSNKVTEKGKDVELRCDPISGHTALYWYRQSLGQGLEFLIYFQGNSAPDKSGLPSDRFSAERTGGSVSTLTIQRTQQEDSAVYLCASSPLGGVDFFGQGTRLTVV.

The gene calls are TRBV13 and TRBJ2-6; D may match TRBD1 or TRBD2 (6 bases each). Germline CDR1 and CDR2: PRHDT and FYEKMQ (reference sequence). The germline V and J ends were trimmed by 2 bases and 4 bases, with 15 bases remaining between them. CDR3 length: 17 amino acids. CDR3 DNA: TGTGCCAGCAGCTTAAGGATGGGGGGCGAAGGGGCCAACGTCCTGACTTTC. Translated: CASSLRMGGEGANVLTF.

V is TRBV10-1 and J is TRBJ2-1; tentative D call: TRBD2 (5 bases). This CDR3 has 13 residues. Trimming pared 5 bases from V and 8 bases from J, leaving 13 bases between. Germline V gives CDR1 WNHNN, CDR2 SYGVQD (reference sequence). CDR3 sequence: CASSLGENYEQFF. CDR3 sequence (DNA): TGCGCCAGCAGTTTGGGAGAGAACTATGAGCAGTTCTTC.

This chain joins TRBV9 and TRBJ2-3, with 15 bases lining up with TRBD2. There are 18 residues in the CDR3. CDR1 SGDLS and CDR2 YYNGEE come from the germline V gene. The V segment lost 3 bases and the J segment 1 base; nucleotides outside the gene matches: 6. The CDR3 DNA sequence: TGTGCCAGCAGCGGAGGACTAGCGGGAGGGCCTCGCACAGATACGCAGTATTTT. It specifies CASSGGLAGGPRTDTQYF.

This chain joins TRBV4-3 and TRBJ2-1; maybe TRBD2 (6 bases). The CDR3 is made up of 11 amino acids. V was shortened by 4 bases and J by 14 bases, with 12 bases between the two germline ends. Germline V gene data show CDR1 as LGHNA and CDR2 as YSLEER. CDR3 DNA sequence: TGCGCCAGCAGCCCTGGACTATCCGAGTTCTTC. It translates to CASSPGLSEFF.

The chain has TRBV7-6 and TRBJ2-7; D gene uncertain. This CDR3 region has 15 residues. V was clipped by 0 bases and J by 1 base, with 10 bases between them. CDR1 SGHVS and CDR2 FNYEAQ come from the germline V gene. CDR3 DNA: TGTGCCAGCAGCTTAGCGACGGACGGTTCCTACGAGCAGTACTTC. Translation: CASSLATDGSYEQYF.

This chain joins TRBV5-6 and TRBJ2-7; 7 bases are shared with TRBD2. The V gene end was trimmed by 0 bases and the J gene end by 1 base; junction bases not matched to a gene: 7. CDR1 and CDR2 (germline): SGHDT, YYEEEE. This CDR3 spans 16 amino acids. The chain's CDR3 is CASSLDGGGRSYEQYF. CDR3 coding DNA: TGTGCCAGCAGCTTGGACGGGGGAGGGCGGTCCTACGAGCAGTACTTC.

This chain uses TRBV10-1 with TRBJ2-3; 10 bases agree with TRBD2. The V and J ends lost 2 bases and 3 bases, in that order; junction bases with no gene match: 2. The CDR3 covers 15 residues. CDR1 is WNHNN, CDR2 SYGVQD, per germline (reference sequence). CDR3 in DNA: TGCGCCAGCAGTGAGGCTAGCGGGAGTACAGATACGCAGTATTTT. It encodes CASSEASGSTDTQYF.

The J gene is TRBJ1-1, the V gene TRBV6-6; no firm D call. From germline, CDR1 is MNHNY and CDR2 SVGAGI (reference sequence). The V end lost 2 bases, the J end lost 6 bases, and 7 bases lay between the germline ends. The CDR3 totals 12 residues. CDR3 sequence reads: CASSYISSEAFF. Here the CDR3 DNA reads TGTGCCAGCAGTTACATCAGCTCTGAAGCTTTCTTT.

The rearrangement uses TRBV18 and TRBJ2-7; D gene unclear. V was pared by 2 bases and J by 1 base, with 3 bases between. Germline V lookup: CDR1 KGHSH, CDR2 LQKENI. The length of the CDR3 is 12 residues. The DNA for the CDR3 is TGTGCCAGCTCACCAGGGTCCTACGAGCAGTACGTC. Amino acid sequence: CASSPGSYEQYV.

This chain joins TRBV6-1 and TRBJ1-1, with a weak D call TRBD1 (5 bases). This CDR3 region has 14 residues. V dropped 7 bases and J dropped 3 bases, with 15 bases sitting between them. Germline V CDR1 and CDR2: MNHNS, SASEGT. The CDR3 spells CASTPGGGYTEAFF. The CDR3 DNA follows: TGTGCCAGCACCCCGGGTGGGGGGTACACTGAAGCTTTCTTT.

The chain uses TRBV11-3 and TRBJ2-7, with D tentatively TRBD2 (6 bases). The CDR3 has 13 amino acids. The germline V gene has CDR1 SGHNT and CDR2 YENEEA. V lost 4 bases to trimming and J lost 4 bases, with 11 bases between them. This CDR3 reads CASSSGVQYEQYV. The CDR3 nucleotides are TGTGCCAGCAGCTCGGGAGTTCAATACGAGCAGTACGTC.

The chain links TRBV7-3 to TRBJ2-3, with TRBD2 matching over 12 bases. J was trimmed by 2 bases and V by 4 bases; bases with no gene match: 10. This CDR3 region has 18 residues. Germline CDR1 SGHTA, CDR2 FQGTGA. CDR3 sequence: CASSSEPRTSGITDTQYF. The CDR3 nucleotides are TGTGCCAGCAGCTCCGAACCTCGGACTAGCGGGATCACAGATACGCAGTATTTT.

The chain is built from TRBV25-1 and TRBJ1-1; the match to TRBD1 covers 8 bases. CDR1 and CDR2 (germline): MGHDK, SYGVNS. The junction had 6 bases not matched to a gene; V was cut back by 6 bases and J by 0 bases. The CDR3 spans 15 residues. CDR3 loop: CASSPRTGMNTEAFF. The DNA of the CDR3 is TGTGCCAGCAGCCCTCGGACAGGGATGAACACTGAAGCTTTCTTT.

This chain uses TRBV6-6 with TRBJ2-2; TRBD2 matches 7 bases. The V gene's germline CDR1 is MNHNY and CDR2 SVGAGI (reference sequence). V shed 0 bases, J shed 4 bases, and the junction held 5 bases outside the gene matches. The CDR3 consists of 16 residues. The CDR3 DNA is TGTGCCAGCAGTTACTCGCGGGGGAGGTCCACCGGGGAGCTGTTTTTT. Translated: CASSYSRGRSTGELFF.

This chain joins TRBV7-8 and TRBJ2-1; 8 bases align to TRBD1. The germline V gene has CDR1 SGHVS and CDR2 FQNEAQ. V dropped 5 bases and J dropped 8; count of bases not matched to a gene: 11. This CDR3 has 15 amino acids. The DNA for the CDR3 is TGTGCCAGCAGCCCTCGGACAGGGAGAGGCGATGAGCAGTTCTTC. Protein: CASSPRTGRGDEQFF. Using reference TRBV7-8 and TRBJ2-1 for the parts outside the CDR3, the full variable domain is GAGVSQSPRYKVAKRGQDVALRCDPISGHVSLFWYQQALGQGPEFLTYFQNEAQLDKSGLPSDRFFAERPEGSVSTLKIQRTQQEDSAVYLCASSPRTGRGDEQFFGPGTRLTVL.

The chain joins TRBV4-2 to TRBJ1-2; 9 bases fit TRBD1. The CDR3 is 17 amino acids. Germline trimming cut 2 bases from V and 4 bases from J; bases unmatched to any gene: 11. The germline CDR1 and CDR2 sequences are LGHNA and YNFKEQ. DNA of the CDR3: TGTGCCAGCAGCCAAAACCCAAACGACAGGGGGGCCTATGGCTACACCTTC. It is translated as CASSQNPNDRGAYGYTF.

V is TRBV28 and J is TRBJ2-3; TRBD2 matches at 16 bases. In germline, CDR1 is MDHEN, CDR2 SYDVKM. V shed 10 bases, J shed 4 bases, and the junction held 5 bases outside the gene matches. This CDR3 comprises 15 residues. The CDR3 loop is CATGLAGGPADTQYF. In DNA form, the CDR3 reads TGTGCCACGGGACTAGCGGGAGGGCCCGCAGATACGCAGTATTTT.

The rearrangement joins TRBV30 to TRBJ2-3, with 8 bases that match TRBD2. V lost 3 bases and J lost 5; bases outside the gene matches: 4. The germline gives CDR1 GTSNPN, CDR2 SVGIG (reference sequence). This CDR3 is built from 13 residues. CDR3 bases: TGTGCCTGGAGAGCGGGAGATAGAGATACGCAGTATTTT. This translates into CAWRAGDRDTQYF.

The rearrangement joins TRBV19 to TRBJ1-1; 7 positions match TRBD1. This CDR3 has 14 residues. Per germline, CDR1 LNHDA and CDR2 SQIVND (reference sequence). V lost 7 bases and J lost 5; bases outside the gene matches: 10. CDR3 sequence (DNA): TGTGCCAGTACCCCGACAGGGCGGAGTACTGAAGCTTTCTTT. It encodes CASTPTGRSTEAFF.

The rearrangement links TRBV2 to TRBJ1-5; tentative D call: TRBD1 (5 bases). This CDR3 has 15 amino acids. The V gene lost 4 bases and the J gene lost 2 bases, with 12 bases spanning the gap. The germline gives CDR1 SNHLY, CDR2 FYNNEI. In DNA form, the CDR3 reads TGTGCCAGCAGTGTGCGGGGGATCGGCAATCAGCCCCAGCATTTT. It translates to CASSVRGIGNQPQHF.

This rearrangement joins TRBV10-1 to TRBJ1-3; D unclear. V was trimmed by 4 bases and J by 3 bases, leaving 10 bases between them. Germline V lookup: CDR1 WNHNN, CDR2 SYGVQD (reference sequence). The CDR3 is made up of 14 amino acids. Here the CDR3 reads CASSAGSDGNTIYF. The CDR3, as DNA: TGCGCCAGCAGTGCTGGGTCCGATGGAAACACCATATATTTT.

The chain carries TRBV14 and TRBJ1-1; 7 positions match TRBD1. CDR1 is SGHDN, CDR2 FVKESK, per germline. The length of the CDR3 is 13 residues. The V and J ends lost 8 bases and 1 base, in that order; junction bases with no gene match: 4. CDR3 protein: CASGDSPNTEAFF. CDR3 DNA sequence: TGTGCCAGCGGGGACAGCCCGAACACTGAAGCTTTCTTT.

CDR3 in amino acids: CSVLGTDYGYTF. The CDR3 bases are TGCAGCGTTCTCGGGACGGATTATGGCTACACCTTC. J is TRBJ1-2 and V is TRBV29-1; D may be TRBD1 (5 bases). Germline values: CDR1 SQVTM, CDR2 ANQGSEA. The CDR3 sequence is 12 residues long. The V end lost 5 bases, the J end lost 5 bases, and 12 bases lay between the germline ends.

The rearrangement links TRBV7-6 to TRBJ1-1; D is uncertain. V was trimmed by 0 bases and J by 1 base, leaving 3 bases between them. The germline V gene has CDR1 SGHVS and CDR2 FNYEAQ. This CDR3 is built from 13 residues. The chain's CDR3 is CASSLAANTEAFF. DNA of the CDR3: TGTGCCAGCAGCTTAGCAGCGAACACTGAAGCTTTCTTT.

This chain joins TRBV2 and TRBJ1-6, with TRBD1 identical over 7 bases. Germline trimming cut 5 bases from V and 4 bases from J; bases unmatched to any gene: 5. CDR3 length: 15 amino acids. Germline V gene data show CDR1 as SNHLY and CDR2 as FYNNEI. CDR3 DNA sequence: TGTGCCAGCAGTAGCGGACAGGAGTATAATTCACCCCTCCACTTT. The encoded protein is CASSSGQEYNSPLHF.

This chain joins TRBV2 and TRBJ1-5; perhaps TRBD1 as D (5 bases). CDR3 size: 15 residues. The V gene's germline CDR1 is SNHLY and CDR2 FYNNEI. V lost 6 bases to trimming and J lost 4 bases, with 16 bases between them. As DNA, the CDR3 is TGTGCCAGCAGGGCCAGTCGGGGGATTAATCAGCCCCAGCATTTT. It yields the protein CASRASRGINQPQHF.

The chain combines TRBV14 with TRBJ2-3; D remains ambiguous. The CDR3 is 13 residues long. CDR1 and CDR2 from the germline V gene are SGHDN and FVKESK. Trimming removed 0 bases at V and 3 bases at J, with 4 bases between. This chain's CDR3 is CASSQDPTDTQYF. The CDR3, as DNA: TGTGCCAGCAGCCAAGACCCAACAGATACGCAGTATTTT.